Given below is one TCR beta chain in context. The data derive from a study of T cells expressing NK-cell markers. TCRdb re-called the 5' RACE reads; every CDR3 protein appears as one record, without DNA. This table lists some 300,000 distinct CDR3 sequences. This CDR3 is built from 12 residues. Germline CDR1 is MNHNY and CDR2 is SVGAGI (reference sequence). J is TRBJ2-1 and V is TRBV6-6. Sequencing used blood T cells: a sorted CD56 or NKG2C T cell subset, CD4+ or CD8+ T cells, or bulk PBMC T cells (not recorded which). The receptor comes from a man between 18 and 29 years old in good health. Here the CDR3 reads CASTTGSNEQFF.